The sequence of this T cell receptor (beta chain) was determined in a study of blood T cell repertoires in COVID-19. The wider study: Sites across the United States, Italy and Spain contributed samples from acute and convalescent COVID-19. PBMCs, B-cell-depleted T cells, or T cells provided the cDNA or gDNA that made up the material.

CDR3 length equals 15 residues. V gave up 2 bases and J gave up 7 bases, with 18 bases separating them. Looked up from germline, CDR1 is LGHDT and CDR2 is YNNKEL (reference sequence). This clone was observed a single time. In the original processing: Amplification from reference gene primers served as the basis for estimated nucleated cell counts. The table came from immunoSEQ multiplex PCR; TCRdb's copy has only in-frame clones and leaves some out. V and J calls and clone size come straight from that table; D and trimming were deduced from the DNA. The sample shows around 60,000 clones, approximately 80% of them seen only once.

The specimen sequenced was peripheral blood. This sequence was found in a man in his fifties or sixties with acute or convalescent COVID-19. The chain has TRBV3-1 (or the pseudogene TRBV3-2) and TRBJ2-7; a possible D gene is TRBD1 (5 bases). CDR3 DNA: TGTGCCAGCAGCCAACCCCTGGGGCGTACGAAAGAGCAGTACTTC. Protein: CASSQPLGRTKEQYF.